This T cell receptor beta chain was retrieved from a study of breast tumors, draining lymph nodes, adjacent tissues. General study findings and limits: Tumor TCR diversity was below lymph nodes but above nontumor tissue. Tumor and nontumor repertoires were significantly more similar in luminal-like than in basal-like breast cancer. That most tumor T cells come from lymph nodes remained unproven.

A word on this clonotype: Its cognate antigen is unknown.

TCRdb recomputed calls from the multiplex PCR reads with MiXCR, one row per CDR3 protein. The sample carries fewer than 25,000 distinct CDR3 sequences, 68% recorded once. Trimming cost V 2 bases and J 5 bases, with 7 bases left between them. Germline V gene sequence: CDR1 MNHEY, CDR2 SVGEGT. The CDR3 is 14 amino acids. The TCR originated in a female donor with breast cancer. Some clones in this sample may be carry-over from other donors' samples. The V call is TRBV6-2 or TRBV6-3, the J call TRBJ1-6; perhaps TRBD1 as D (5 bases). Sequenced sample: tumor-adjacent breast tissue. Written as DNA, the CDR3 is TGTGCCAGCAGTTACGGGGGTGATAATTCACCCCTCCACTTT. Translation: CASSYGGDNSPLHF.